This TCR beta chain is drawn from a study of blood T cells in healthy people across ages. Primed by a sample-barcoded 5' primer and a J-beta primer mix, a second PCR proceeded for roughly 7 to 12 cycles. TCRdb re-derived calls from the 5' RACE reads in MiXCR, one entry per CDR3 protein. The table has about a million distinct CDR3 sequences, approximately 38% seen once; the top ten hold about an eighth. The germline CDR1 and CDR2 sequences are SQVTM and ANQGSEA. The CDR3 is made up of 12 amino acids. This TCR came from a man between 18 and 35 years old in good health. The specimen sequenced was blood. This chain links TRBV29-1 with TRBJ2-1; 8 nucleotides align to TRBD2. The DNA for the CDR3 is TGCAGTCCGGGACTAGTGAACAGTGAGCAGTTCTTC. It encodes CSPGLVNSEQFF.